This TCR beta chain was observed in a study of blood T cell repertoires in COVID-19. As concerns this clone: Other nucleotide sequences from this sample produce the same CDR3.

Methods used by the authors: It was from reference gene primer amplification that nucleated cell counts were estimated. Profiled with immunoSEQ multiplex PCR; TCRdb holds only in-frame clones, not every one. The V and J calls and clone size were taken over from that table, and D and trimming were inferred from the DNA. The table lists approximately 170,000 clones, around 87% of them singletons. The sequence was obtained from a woman of 80 years or more in a cohort sampled during active or convalescent COVID-19. Sequencing was carried out using peripheral blood.

The CDR3 DNA follows: TGCGCCAGCAGCTTGTTAACAGGGAACACTGAAGCTTTCTTT. Translation: CASSLLTGNTEAFF. V is TRBV5-1 and J is TRBJ1-1, with TRBD1 as a possible D gene (5 bases). The CDR3 is 14 amino acids. V lost 1 base and J lost 1, with 8 bases in between. Germline V gene data show CDR1 as SGHRS and CDR2 as YFSETQ.